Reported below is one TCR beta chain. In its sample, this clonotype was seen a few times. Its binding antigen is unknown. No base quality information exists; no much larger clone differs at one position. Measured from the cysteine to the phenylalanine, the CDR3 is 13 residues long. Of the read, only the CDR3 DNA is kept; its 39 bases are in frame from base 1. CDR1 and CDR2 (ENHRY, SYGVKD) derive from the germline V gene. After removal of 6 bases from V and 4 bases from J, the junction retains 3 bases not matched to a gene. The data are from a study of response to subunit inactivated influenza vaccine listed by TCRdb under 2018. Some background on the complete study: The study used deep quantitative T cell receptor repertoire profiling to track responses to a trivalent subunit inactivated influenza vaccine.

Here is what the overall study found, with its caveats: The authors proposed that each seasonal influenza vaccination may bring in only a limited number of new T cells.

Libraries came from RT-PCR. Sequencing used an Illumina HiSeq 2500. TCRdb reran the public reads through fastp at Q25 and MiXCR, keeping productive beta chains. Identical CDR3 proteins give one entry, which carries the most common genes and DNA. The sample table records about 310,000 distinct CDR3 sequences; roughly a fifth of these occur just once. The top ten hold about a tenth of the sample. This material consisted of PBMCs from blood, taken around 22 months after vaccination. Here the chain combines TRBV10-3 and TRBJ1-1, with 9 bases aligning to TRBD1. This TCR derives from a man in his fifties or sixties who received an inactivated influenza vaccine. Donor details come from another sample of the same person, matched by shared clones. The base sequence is TGTGCCATCAGCGACAGGGGGGGCACTGAAGCTTTCTTT. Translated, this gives CAISDRGGTEAFF.